The 27 T cell receptor beta chains given below trace back to one sample, sequenced in a study of PD-1 blockade in classical Hodgkin lymphoma. The table came from immunoSEQ multiplex PCR; TCRdb's copy has only in-frame clones and leaves some out. The table has 20,000 or so clones, less than 85% seen once. All trial patients relapsed after autologous stem cell transplantation. The input for sequencing was peripheral blood mononuclear cells (PBMCs), taken at baseline. The receptor set was obtained from a human donor with classical Hodgkin lymphoma.

V usage is TRBV28 and J usage is TRBJ2-7; unclear D gene. The CDR3 is made up of 15 amino acids. The germline gives CDR1 MDHEN, CDR2 SYDVKM. Trimming pared 7 bases from V and 0 bases from J, leaving 16 bases between. The CDR3 DNA reads as TGTGCCAGCACCTCAGGACCCAAAAGCTCCTACGAGCAGTACTTC. Its translation: CASTSGPKSSYEQYF.

This chain links TRBV6-5 with TRBJ2-7, with D possibly TRBD1 on 6 matching bases. Germline V gene data show CDR1 as MNHEY and CDR2 as SVGAGI. The CDR3 covers 15 residues. Trimming took 6 bases from V and 6 from J, leaving 21 bases between them. The CDR3 DNA follows: TGTGCCAGCAGGGCCCCGGGACATATTTTAGGCGAGCAGTACTTC. Residues: CASRAPGHILGEQYF.

The chain uses TRBV5-6 and TRBJ2-7; weak D call: TRBD1 (6 bases). Germline lookup yields CDR1 SGHDT and CDR2 YYEEEE. Trimming cost V 4 bases and J 3 bases, with 11 bases left between them. CDR3 size: 13 residues. CDR3 coding DNA: TGTGCCAGCAGCCGTAGGGGGAACTACGAGCAGTACTTC. Translated: CASSRRGNYEQYF.

This clone was seen just once. This rearrangement joins TRBV4-1 to TRBJ2-7; tentative D call: TRBD1 (5 bases). The V end lost 4 bases, the J end lost 3 bases, and 10 bases lay between the germline ends. Germline CDR1 reads MGHRA; CDR2 reads YSYEKL. The CDR3 has 13 amino acids. CDR3 protein: CASSPDTIYEQYF. The CDR3 nucleotides read TGCGCCAGCAGCCCGGACACCATCTACGAGCAGTACTTC.

This clone was detected only a few times. The V and J genes are TRBV5-1 and TRBJ2-1; D is undetermined. The CDR3 length is 12 residues. Per germline, CDR1 SGHRS and CDR2 YFSETQ. V lost 0 bases to trimming and J lost 10 bases, with 8 bases between them. The CDR3 nucleotides are TGCGCCAGCAGCTTGGCCTTGGAAGAGCAGTTCTTC. Translating it yields CASSLALEEQFF.

V usage is TRBV19 and J usage is TRBJ2-7; no clear D. The CDR3 consists of 13 residues. The germline V gene encodes CDR1 LNHDA and CDR2 SQIVND (reference sequence). V was clipped by 7 bases and J by 0 bases, with 10 bases between them. In DNA form, the CDR3 reads TGTGCCAGTACCGTCGGACCCTCCTACGAGCAGTACTTC. Protein: CASTVGPSYEQYF.

The genes are TRBV7-6 and TRBJ2-7; no clear D. This CDR3 is 15 amino acids long. V gave up 1 base and J gave up 3 bases, with 13 bases separating them. From germline, CDR1 is SGHVS and CDR2 FNYEAQ. The CDR3 region is CASSLEARSGYEQYF. CDR3 DNA: TGTGCCAGCAGCTTAGAAGCAAGGTCTGGCTACGAGCAGTACTTC.

The V gene is TRBV29-1, the J gene TRBJ2-1; 8 bases match TRBD2. The germline V gene encodes CDR1 SQVTM and CDR2 ANQGSEA. Trimming removed 4 bases from V and 2 bases from J; junction bases left unmatched: 13. CDR3 length: 17 amino acids. The CDR3 DNA reads as TGCAGCGTTGTGCCGCGGTGGAGCGGGGGTCCCTACAATGAGCAGTTCTTC. Translated: CSVVPRWSGGPYNEQFF.

This clone has a single count. The chain carries TRBV6-6 and TRBJ1-3; D not certain. V dropped 4 bases and J dropped 7 bases, with 11 bases sitting between them. Germline CDR1 is MNHNY and CDR2 is SVGAGI (reference sequence). The CDR3 is 13 residues long. The CDR3: CASSSRGVNTIYF. The CDR3 DNA reads as TGTGCCAGCAGTTCCCGTGGAGTGAACACCATATATTTT.

The chain employs TRBV29-1 and TRBJ2-5; 7 nucleotides agree with TRBD1. Unmatched junction bases numbered 2, after V lost 5 bases and J lost 2 bases. Germline V CDR1 and CDR2: SQVTM, ANQGSEA. This CDR3 comprises 12 residues. CDR3 sequence reads: CSVPGQQETQYF. CDR3 sequence (DNA): TGCAGCGTTCCGGGACAGCAAGAGACCCAGTACTTC. Drawing the rest from reference TRBV29-1 and TRBJ2-5, the complete variable domain is SAVISQKPSRDICQRGTSLTIQCQVDSQVTMMFWYRQQPGQSLTLIATANQGSEATYESGFVIDKFPISRPNLTFSTLTVSNMSPEDSSIYLCSVPGQQETQYFGPGTRLLVL.

The V and J genes are TRBV7-3 and TRBJ2-3; D is unresolved. V lost 2 bases and J lost 0, with 21 bases in between. The CDR3 length is 19 residues. The germline V gene has CDR1 SGHTA and CDR2 FQGTGA. For the CDR3, the DNA is TGTGCCAGCAGCTTATGGGCCCAGCCCCCTGGGGATAGCACAGATACGCAGTATTTT. This sequence encodes CASSLWAQPPGDSTDTQYF.

This clone has a handful of counts. The rearrangement joins TRBV7-2 to TRBJ1-2; D is unresolved. The CDR3 totals 14 residues. Germline V lookup: CDR1 SGHTA, CDR2 FQGNSA. V was cut by 0 bases and J by 6 bases, with 11 bases left in between. The CDR3 protein is CASSLARREHGYTF. Written as DNA, the CDR3 is TGTGCCAGCAGCTTAGCGAGACGGGAACATGGCTACACCTTC.

The chain uses TRBV19 and TRBJ1-6; no reliable D call. Germline CDR1 and CDR2: LNHDA and SQIVND (reference sequence). The CDR3 totals 13 residues. V lost 7 bases to trimming and J lost 8 bases, with 12 bases between them. The DNA of the CDR3 is TGTGCCAGTAACCCGACCGTGGATTCACCCCTCCACTTT. This translates into CASNPTVDSPLHF.

The rearrangement links TRBV6-5 to TRBJ1-5; 7 positions agree with TRBD1. The germline CDR1 and CDR2 sequences are MNHEY and SVGAGI. J was trimmed by 2 bases and V by 6 bases; bases with no gene match: 7. CDR3 length: 15 residues. DNA for the CDR3: TGTGCCAGCAGCCACAGGGGAGATGGCAATCAGCCCCAGCATTTT. This codes for CASSHRGDGNQPQHF.

The chain couples TRBV7-3 to TRBJ2-1; 7 nucleotides align to TRBD2. Per the germline V gene, CDR1 is SGHTA and CDR2 is FQGTGA. The junction had 7 bases not matched to a gene; V was cut back by 2 bases and J by 6 bases. CDR3 length equals 15 residues. The CDR3 nucleotides are TGTGCCAGCAGCTTAGGGGGGGTAAGATCCAATGAGCAGTTCTTC. This sequence encodes CASSLGGVRSNEQFF. The full variable domain, with the rest looked up from reference TRBV7-3 and TRBJ2-1, is GAGVSQTPSNKVTEKGKYVELRCDPISGHTALYWYRQSLGQGPEFLIYFQGTGAADDSGLPNDRFFAVRPEGSVSTLKIQRTERGDSAVYLCASSLGGVRSNEQFFGPGTRLTVL.

CDR3 region: CASSISSGNTIYF. In nucleotides, the CDR3 is TGTGCCAGTAGTATATCCTCTGGAAACACCATATATTTT. V gene TRBV19 combines with J gene TRBJ1-3; D remains ambiguous. Per the germline V gene, CDR1 is LNHDA and CDR2 is SQIVND (reference sequence). V was shortened by 2 bases and J by 0 bases, with 2 bases between the two germline ends. CDR3 length: 13 amino acids.

This chain uses TRBV7-2 with TRBJ2-1; no clear D gene. This CDR3 comprises 12 residues. Trimming shortened V by 4 bases and J by 11 bases, and 12 bases separated the two germline ends. Germline V gives CDR1 SGHTA, CDR2 FQGNSA. This CDR3 is CASSSIGGKQFF. The CDR3 region has the DNA TGTGCCAGCAGCTCCATTGGTGGTAAGCAGTTCTTC.

CDR3 in amino acids: CASSQVGEAYEQYF. DNA of the CDR3: TGCGCCAGCAGCCAAGTCGGTGAAGCCTACGAGCAGTACTTC. The gene calls are TRBV4-3 and TRBJ2-5; D gene unclear. The DNA end is a closer match to TRBJ2-7, so the J assignment may be wrong. Germline assignment: CDR1 LGHNA and CDR2 YSLEER. There are 14 residues in the CDR3.

The J gene is TRBJ1-3, the V gene TRBV11-2, with D unresolved. The V gene's germline CDR1 is SGHAT and CDR2 FQNNGV. The CDR3 sequence is 15 residues long. V lost 5 bases to trimming and J lost 0 bases, with 11 bases between them. The CDR3 DNA reads TGTGCCAGCAGCCTTCGACCGTACTCTGGAAACACCATATATTTT. Protein product: CASSLRPYSGNTIYF.

This chain uses TRBV7-9 with TRBJ2-3, with 12 bases fitting TRBD2. Looked up from germline, CDR1 is SEHNR and CDR2 is FQNEAQ (reference sequence). CDR3 length: 16 residues. Losses at the gene ends were 5 bases for V and 3 bases for J; bases not matched to a gene: 6. DNA of the CDR3: TGTGCCAGCAGCCCCCCGACTAGCGGGGGTACAGATACGCAGTATTTT. Translation: CASSPPTSGGTDTQYF.

The table lists this clone with a count of one. The rearrangement joins TRBV9 to TRBJ2-3; D not certain. This CDR3 is built from 15 residues. The ends were cut back, 6 bases at V and 5 bases at J, with 19 bases in the middle. CDR1 is SGDLS and CDR2 is YYNGEE in the germline V gene. The CDR3 is CASTRHPSRGDTQYF. CDR3 nucleotide sequence: TGTGCCAGCACACGACACCCATCACGAGGAGATACGCAGTATTTT.

The chain links TRBV28 to TRBJ2-6; D remains unclear. CDR3 length: 15 amino acids. V dropped 6 bases and J dropped 0 bases, with 9 bases sitting between them. Per the germline V gene, CDR1 is MDHEN and CDR2 is SYDVKM. Here the CDR3 reads CASSLPGSGANVLTF. The DNA of the CDR3 is TGTGCCAGCAGCCTCCCGGGCTCTGGGGCCAACGTCCTGACTTTC.

This rearrangement joins TRBV2 to TRBJ2-5, with 8 bases lining up with TRBD1. The CDR3 runs to 15 residues. Germline lookup yields CDR1 SNHLY and CDR2 FYNNEI. Trimming cost V 3 bases and J 5 bases; bases outside gene matches: 8. The CDR3 here is CASSDYGRGPETQYF. Written as DNA, the CDR3 is TGTGCCAGCAGTGACTATGGCAGGGGGCCTGAGACCCAGTACTTC.

The chain links TRBV2 to TRBJ1-5; TRBD1 might be the D (5 bases). V shed 0 bases and J shed 10 bases, with 16 bases lying between them. Germline-derived CDR1 and CDR2 are SNHLY and FYNNEI. The CDR3 is 15 residues long. CDR3 DNA: TGTGCCAGCAGTGAAGCATCAGGGTCCTTCAGTCCCCAGCATTTT. Translating gives CASSEASGSFSPQHF.

The V and J genes are TRBV15 and TRBJ2-5; 10 nucleotides align to TRBD2. The germline CDR1 and CDR2 sequences are LNHNV and YYDKDF (reference sequence). The CDR3 is 18 residues long. The junction had 15 bases not matched to a gene; V was cut back by 3 bases and J by 5 bases. DNA of the CDR3: TGTGCCACCAGCAGCCCGGGACTAGCGACGGGGGCCTGGGAGACCCAGTACTTC. It is translated as CATSSPGLATGAWETQYF. The full variable domain, completed using reference TRBV15 and TRBJ2-5, is DAMVIQNPRYQVTQFGKPVTLSCSQTLNHNVMYWYQQKSSQAPKLLFHYYDKDFNNEADTPDNFQSRRPNTSFCFLDIRSPGLGDTAMYLCATSSPGLATGAWETQYFGPGTRLLVL.

The rearrangement uses TRBV15 and TRBJ2-5, with 8 bases matching TRBD1. Germline CDR1 reads LNHNV; CDR2 reads YYDKDF (reference sequence). CDR3 length equals 14 residues. V was pared by 3 bases and J by 5 bases, with 5 bases of the junction left unmatched. The CDR3 nucleotides read TGTGCCACCAGCAGGCGGACAGGGCAGGAGACCCAGTACTTC. Protein: CATSRRTGQETQYF.

V is TRBV7-2 and J is TRBJ2-7, with 7 nucleotides matching TRBD1. Germline V gene sequence: CDR1 SGHTA, CDR2 FQGNSA. Trimming at V came to 5 bases and at J to 3 bases, leaving 7 bases not matched to a gene. This CDR3 contains 14 residues. CDR3 DNA sequence: TGTGCCAGCAGCGGCAGCCGGGACAGCTACGAGCAGTACTTC. This codes for CASSGSRDSYEQYF.